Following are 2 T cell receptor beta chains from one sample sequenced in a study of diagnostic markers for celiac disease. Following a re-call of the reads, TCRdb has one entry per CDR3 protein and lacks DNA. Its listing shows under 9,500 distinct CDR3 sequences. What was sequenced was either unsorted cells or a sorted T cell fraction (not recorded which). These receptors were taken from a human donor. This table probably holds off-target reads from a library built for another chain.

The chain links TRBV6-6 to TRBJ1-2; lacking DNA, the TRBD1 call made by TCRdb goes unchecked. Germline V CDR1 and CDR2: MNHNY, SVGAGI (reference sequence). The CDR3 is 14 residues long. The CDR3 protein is CASSYFDRENGYTF.

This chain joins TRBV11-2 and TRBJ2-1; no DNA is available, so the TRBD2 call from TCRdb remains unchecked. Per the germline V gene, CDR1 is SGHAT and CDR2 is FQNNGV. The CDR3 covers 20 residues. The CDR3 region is CASSLGGSGRASMGYNEQFF.